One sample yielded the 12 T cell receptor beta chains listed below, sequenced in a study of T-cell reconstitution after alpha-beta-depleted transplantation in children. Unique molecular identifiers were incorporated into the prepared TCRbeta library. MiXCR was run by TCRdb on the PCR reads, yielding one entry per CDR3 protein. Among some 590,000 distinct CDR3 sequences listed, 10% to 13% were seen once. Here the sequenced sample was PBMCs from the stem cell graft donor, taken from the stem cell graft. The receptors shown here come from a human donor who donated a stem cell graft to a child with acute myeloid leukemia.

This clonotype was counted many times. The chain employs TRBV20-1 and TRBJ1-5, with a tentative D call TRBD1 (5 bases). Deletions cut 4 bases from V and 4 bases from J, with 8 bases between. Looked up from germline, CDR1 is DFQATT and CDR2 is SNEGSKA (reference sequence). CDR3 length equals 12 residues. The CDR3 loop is CSATDKNQPQHF. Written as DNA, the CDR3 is TGCAGTGCTACGGACAAAAATCAGCCCCAGCATTTT.

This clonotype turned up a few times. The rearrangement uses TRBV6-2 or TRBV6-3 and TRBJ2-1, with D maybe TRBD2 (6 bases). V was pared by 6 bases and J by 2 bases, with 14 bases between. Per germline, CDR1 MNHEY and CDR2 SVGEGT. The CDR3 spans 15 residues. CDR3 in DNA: TGTGCCAGCAGGGTTGGACTATTAACCTACAATGAGCAGTTCTTC. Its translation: CASRVGLLTYNEQFF.

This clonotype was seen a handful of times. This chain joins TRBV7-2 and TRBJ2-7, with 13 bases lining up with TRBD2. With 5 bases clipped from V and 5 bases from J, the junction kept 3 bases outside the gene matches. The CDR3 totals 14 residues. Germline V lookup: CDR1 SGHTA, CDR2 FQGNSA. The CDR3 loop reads CASSMGLAGNEQYF. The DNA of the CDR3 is TGTGCCAGCAGCATGGGACTAGCGGGAAACGAGCAGTACTTC.

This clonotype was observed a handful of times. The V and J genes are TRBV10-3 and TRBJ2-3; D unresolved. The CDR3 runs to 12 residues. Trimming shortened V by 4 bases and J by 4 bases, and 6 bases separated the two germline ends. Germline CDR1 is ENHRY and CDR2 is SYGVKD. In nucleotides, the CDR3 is TGTGCCATCAGTGCCTCCCCAGATACGCAGTATTTT. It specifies CAISASPDTQYF.

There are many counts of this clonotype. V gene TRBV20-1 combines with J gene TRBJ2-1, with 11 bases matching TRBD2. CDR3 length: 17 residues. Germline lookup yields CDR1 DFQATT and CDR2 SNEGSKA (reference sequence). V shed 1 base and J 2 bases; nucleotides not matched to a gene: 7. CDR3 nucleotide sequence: TGCAGTGCTAGAGGTTATACTAGCGGGAGCACCTACAATGAGCAGTTCTTC. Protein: CSARGYTSGSTYNEQFF.

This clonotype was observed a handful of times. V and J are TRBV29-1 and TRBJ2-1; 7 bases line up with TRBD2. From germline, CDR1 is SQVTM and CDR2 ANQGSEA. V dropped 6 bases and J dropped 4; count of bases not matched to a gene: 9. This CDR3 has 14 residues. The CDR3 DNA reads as TGCAGCGTGTACGCTAGCGGAAGGTACAATGAGCAGTTCTTC. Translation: CSVYASGRYNEQFF.

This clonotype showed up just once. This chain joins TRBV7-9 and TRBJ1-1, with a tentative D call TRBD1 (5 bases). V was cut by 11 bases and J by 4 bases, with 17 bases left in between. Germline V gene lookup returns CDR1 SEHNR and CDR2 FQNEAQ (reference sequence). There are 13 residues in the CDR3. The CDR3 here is CASNVAGGTEAFF. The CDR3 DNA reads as TGTGCCTCCAATGTCGCGGGGGGCACTGAAGCTTTCTTT.

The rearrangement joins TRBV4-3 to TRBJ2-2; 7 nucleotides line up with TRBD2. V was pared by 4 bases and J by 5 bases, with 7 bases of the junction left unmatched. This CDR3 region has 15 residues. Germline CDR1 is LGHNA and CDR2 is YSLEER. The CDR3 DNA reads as TGCGCCAGCAGCCTCGGACTAGGGGTAACCGGGGAGCTGTTTTTT. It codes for CASSLGLGVTGELFF.

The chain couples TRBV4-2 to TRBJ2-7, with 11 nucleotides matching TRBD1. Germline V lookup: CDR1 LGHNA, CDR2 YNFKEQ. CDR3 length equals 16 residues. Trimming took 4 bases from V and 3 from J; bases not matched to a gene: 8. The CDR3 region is CASSRDIGTGGYEQYF. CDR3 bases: TGTGCCAGCAGCCGGGACATCGGGACAGGGGGCTACGAGCAGTACTTC.

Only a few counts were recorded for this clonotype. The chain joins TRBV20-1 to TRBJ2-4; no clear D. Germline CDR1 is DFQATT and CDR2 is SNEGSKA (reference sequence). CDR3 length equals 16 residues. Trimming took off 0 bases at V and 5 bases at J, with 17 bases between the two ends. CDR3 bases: TGCAGTGCTAGAGACGTCTATCAAAAGACCCAAAACATTCAGTACTTC. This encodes CSARDVYQKTQNIQYF.

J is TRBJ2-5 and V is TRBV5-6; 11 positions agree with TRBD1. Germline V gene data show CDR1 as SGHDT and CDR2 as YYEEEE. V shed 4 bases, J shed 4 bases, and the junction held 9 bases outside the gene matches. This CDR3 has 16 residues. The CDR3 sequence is CASSPLDRGQGETQYF. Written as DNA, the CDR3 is TGTGCCAGCAGCCCTCTGGACAGGGGGCAAGGAGAGACCCAGTACTTC.

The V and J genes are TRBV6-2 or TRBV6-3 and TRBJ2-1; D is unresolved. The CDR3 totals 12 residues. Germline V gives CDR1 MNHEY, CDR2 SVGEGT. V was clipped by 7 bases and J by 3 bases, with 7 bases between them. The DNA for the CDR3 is TGTGCCAGCACAGTCGGCTACAATGAGCAGTTCTTC. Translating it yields CASTVGYNEQFF.